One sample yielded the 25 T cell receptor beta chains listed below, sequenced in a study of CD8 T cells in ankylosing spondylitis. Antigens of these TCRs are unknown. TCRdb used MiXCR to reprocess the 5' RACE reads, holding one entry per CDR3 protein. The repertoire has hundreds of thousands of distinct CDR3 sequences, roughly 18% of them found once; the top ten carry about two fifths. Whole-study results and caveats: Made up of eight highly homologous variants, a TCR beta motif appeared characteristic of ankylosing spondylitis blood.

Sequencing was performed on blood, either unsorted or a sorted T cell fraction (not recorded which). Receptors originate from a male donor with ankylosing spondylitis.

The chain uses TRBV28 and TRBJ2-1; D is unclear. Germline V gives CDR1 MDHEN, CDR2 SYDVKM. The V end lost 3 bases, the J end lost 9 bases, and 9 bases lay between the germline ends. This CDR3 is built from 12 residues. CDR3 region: CASSFFDSEQFF. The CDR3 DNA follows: TGTGCCAGCAGTTTCTTTGATAGTGAGCAGTTCTTC.

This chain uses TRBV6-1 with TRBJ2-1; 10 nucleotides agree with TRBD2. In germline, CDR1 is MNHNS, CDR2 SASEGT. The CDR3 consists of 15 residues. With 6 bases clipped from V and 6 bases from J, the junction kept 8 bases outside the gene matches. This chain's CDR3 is CASSHLAGETNEQFF. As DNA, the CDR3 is TGTGCCAGCAGCCATCTAGCGGGGGAAACCAATGAGCAGTTCTTC.

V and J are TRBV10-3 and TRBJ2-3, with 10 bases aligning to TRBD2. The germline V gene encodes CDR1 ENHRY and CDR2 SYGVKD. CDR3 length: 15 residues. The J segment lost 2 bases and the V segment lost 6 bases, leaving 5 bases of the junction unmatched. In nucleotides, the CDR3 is TGTGCCATCAGCAGCGGGGGGGCTTTCACAGATACGCAGTATTTT. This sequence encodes CAISSGGAFTDTQYF.

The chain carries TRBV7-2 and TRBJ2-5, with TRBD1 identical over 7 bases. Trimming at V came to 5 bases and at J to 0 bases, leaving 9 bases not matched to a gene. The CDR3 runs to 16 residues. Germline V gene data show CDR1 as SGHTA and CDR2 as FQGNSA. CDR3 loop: CASSIPGQEYQETQYF. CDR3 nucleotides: TGTGCCAGCAGCATACCAGGACAGGAGTACCAAGAGACCCAGTACTTC.

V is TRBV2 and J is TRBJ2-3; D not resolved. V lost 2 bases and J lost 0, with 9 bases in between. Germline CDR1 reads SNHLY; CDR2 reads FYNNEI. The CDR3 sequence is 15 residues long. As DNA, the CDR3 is TGTGCCAGCAGTGAATGGGCGGTCAGCACAGATACGCAGTATTTT. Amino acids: CASSEWAVSTDTQYF.

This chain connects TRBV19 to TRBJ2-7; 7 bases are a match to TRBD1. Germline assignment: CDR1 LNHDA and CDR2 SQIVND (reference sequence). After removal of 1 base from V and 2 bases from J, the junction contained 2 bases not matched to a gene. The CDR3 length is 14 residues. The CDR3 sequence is CASSIGGTAYEQYF. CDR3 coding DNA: TGTGCCAGTAGTATAGGTGGGACAGCCTACGAGCAGTACTTC.

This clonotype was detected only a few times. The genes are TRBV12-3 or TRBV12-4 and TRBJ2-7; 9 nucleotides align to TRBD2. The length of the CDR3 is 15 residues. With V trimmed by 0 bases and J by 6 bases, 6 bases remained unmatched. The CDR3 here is CASSLAWGLAVEQYF. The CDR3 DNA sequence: TGTGCCAGCAGTTTAGCTTGGGGACTAGCAGTCGAGCAGTACTTC.

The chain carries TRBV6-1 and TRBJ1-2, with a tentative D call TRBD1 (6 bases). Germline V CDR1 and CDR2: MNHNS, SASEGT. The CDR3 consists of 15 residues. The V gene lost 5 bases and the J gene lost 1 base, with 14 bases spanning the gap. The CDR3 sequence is CASSLMTGDNYGYTF. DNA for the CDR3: TGTGCCAGCAGTCTCATGACAGGCGATAACTATGGCTACACCTTC.

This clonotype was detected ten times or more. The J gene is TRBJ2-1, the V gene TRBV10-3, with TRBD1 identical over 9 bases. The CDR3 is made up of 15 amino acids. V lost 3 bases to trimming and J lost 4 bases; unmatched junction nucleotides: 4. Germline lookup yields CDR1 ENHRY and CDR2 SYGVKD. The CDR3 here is CAISDPGQGYNEQFF. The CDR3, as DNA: TGTGCCATCAGTGATCCGGGACAGGGATACAATGAGCAGTTCTTC.

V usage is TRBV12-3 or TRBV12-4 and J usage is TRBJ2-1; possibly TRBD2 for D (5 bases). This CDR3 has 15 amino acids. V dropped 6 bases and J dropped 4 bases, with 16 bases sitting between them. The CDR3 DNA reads TGTGCCAGCAGAGAACGGGGTGGGTTTTACAATGAGCAGTTCTTC. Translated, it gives CASRERGGFYNEQFF.

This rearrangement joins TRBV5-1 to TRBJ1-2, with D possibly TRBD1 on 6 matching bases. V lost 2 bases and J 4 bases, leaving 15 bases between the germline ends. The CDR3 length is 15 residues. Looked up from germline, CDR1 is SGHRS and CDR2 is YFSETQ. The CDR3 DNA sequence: TGCGCCAGCAGCTTCGCCGCTGGGACAATCTATGGCTACACCTTC. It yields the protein CASSFAAGTIYGYTF.

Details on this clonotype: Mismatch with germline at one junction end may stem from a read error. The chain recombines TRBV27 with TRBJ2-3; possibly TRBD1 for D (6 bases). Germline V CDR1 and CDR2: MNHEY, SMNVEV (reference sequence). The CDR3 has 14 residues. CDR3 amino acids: CASSLRGPGTPALF. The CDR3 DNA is TGTGCCAGCAGTTTAAGGGGCCCCGGGACACCAGCCCTTTTT.

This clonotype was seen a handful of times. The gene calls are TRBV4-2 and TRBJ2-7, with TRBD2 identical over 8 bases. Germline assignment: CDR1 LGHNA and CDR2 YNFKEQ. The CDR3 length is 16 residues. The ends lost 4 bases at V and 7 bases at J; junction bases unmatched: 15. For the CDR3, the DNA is TGTGCCAGCAGCCCAAACCCGGGACTAGGAGGGGGGGAGCAGTACTTC. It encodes CASSPNPGLGGGEQYF.

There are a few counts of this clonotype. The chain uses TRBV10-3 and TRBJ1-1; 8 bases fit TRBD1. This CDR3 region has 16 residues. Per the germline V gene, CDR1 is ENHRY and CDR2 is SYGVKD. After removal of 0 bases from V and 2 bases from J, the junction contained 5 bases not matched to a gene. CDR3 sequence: CAISESGQGANTEAFF. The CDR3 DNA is TGTGCCATCAGTGAGTCGGGGCAGGGGGCAAACACTGAAGCTTTCTTT.

The CDR3, as DNA: TGTGCCAGCAGCCCCGGGGGCTCTGGGGCCAACGTCCTGACTTTC. The encoded protein is CASSPGGSGANVLTF. This sequence joins TRBV11-2 and TRBJ2-6, with D perhaps TRBD2 (6 bases). The germline gives CDR1 SGHAT, CDR2 FQNNGV. The CDR3 runs to 15 residues. Between the trimmed V and J ends, which lost 5 bases and 0 bases, there was a span of 8 bases.

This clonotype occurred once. CDR3 coding DNA: TGTGCCAGCTCACCACCACCGGGACAGTCCTACGAGCAGTACTTC. Translating it yields CASSPPPGQSYEQYF. The chain recombines TRBV18 with TRBJ2-7; 7 bases fit TRBD1. The CDR3 covers 15 residues. Germline V gives CDR1 KGHSH, CDR2 LQKENI. J was trimmed by 1 base and V by 0 bases; bases with no gene match: 3.

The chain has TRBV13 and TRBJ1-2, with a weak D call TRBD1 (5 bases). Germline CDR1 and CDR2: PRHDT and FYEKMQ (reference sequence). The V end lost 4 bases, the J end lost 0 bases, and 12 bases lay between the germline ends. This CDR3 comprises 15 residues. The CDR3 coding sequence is TGTGCCAGCAGCTCGGTGGGGGGACCTAACTATGGCTACACCTTC. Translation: CASSSVGGPNYGYTF.

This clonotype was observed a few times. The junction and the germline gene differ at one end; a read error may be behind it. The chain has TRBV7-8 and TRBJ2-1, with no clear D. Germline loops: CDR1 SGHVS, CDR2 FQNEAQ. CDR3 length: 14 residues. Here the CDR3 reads CASSPSDPYHEQFF. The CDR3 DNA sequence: TGTGCCAGCAGCCCCTCAGACCCCTACCATGAGCAGTTCTTC.

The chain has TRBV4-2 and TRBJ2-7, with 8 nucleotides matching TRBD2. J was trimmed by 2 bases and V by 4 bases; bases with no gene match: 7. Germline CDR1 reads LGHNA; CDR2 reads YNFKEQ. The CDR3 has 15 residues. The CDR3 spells CASSPGAGAPYEQYF. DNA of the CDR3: TGTGCCAGCAGCCCGGGAGCGGGGGCCCCCTACGAGCAGTACTTC.

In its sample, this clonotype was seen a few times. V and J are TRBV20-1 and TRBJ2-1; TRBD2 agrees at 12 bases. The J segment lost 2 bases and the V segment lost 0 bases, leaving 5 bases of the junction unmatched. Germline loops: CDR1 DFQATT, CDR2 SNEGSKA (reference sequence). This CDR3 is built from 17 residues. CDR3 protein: CSARDWLAGGTYNEQFF. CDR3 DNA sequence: TGCAGTGCTAGAGATTGGCTAGCGGGGGGGACCTACAATGAGCAGTTCTTC.

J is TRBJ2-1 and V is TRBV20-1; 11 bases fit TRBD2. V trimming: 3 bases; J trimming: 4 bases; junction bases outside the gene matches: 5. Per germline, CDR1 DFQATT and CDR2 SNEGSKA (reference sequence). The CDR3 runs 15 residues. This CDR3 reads CSARETSGSYNEQFF. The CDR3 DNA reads TGCAGTGCTAGGGAAACTAGCGGGAGTTACAATGAGCAGTTCTTC.

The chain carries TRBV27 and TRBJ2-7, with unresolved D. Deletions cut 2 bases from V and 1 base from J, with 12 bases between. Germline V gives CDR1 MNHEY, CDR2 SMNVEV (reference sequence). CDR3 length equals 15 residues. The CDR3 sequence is CASSLSHSPSYEQYF. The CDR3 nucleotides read TGTGCCAGCAGTTTAAGCCACAGCCCTTCCTACGAGCAGTACTTC.

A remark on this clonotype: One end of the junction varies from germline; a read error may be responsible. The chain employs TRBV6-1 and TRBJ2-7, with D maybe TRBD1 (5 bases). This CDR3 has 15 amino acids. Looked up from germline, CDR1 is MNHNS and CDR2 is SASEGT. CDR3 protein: CASSELGREPYGQYF. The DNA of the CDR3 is TGTGCCAGCAGTGAACTGGGCAGGGAACCGTACGGGCAGTACTTC.

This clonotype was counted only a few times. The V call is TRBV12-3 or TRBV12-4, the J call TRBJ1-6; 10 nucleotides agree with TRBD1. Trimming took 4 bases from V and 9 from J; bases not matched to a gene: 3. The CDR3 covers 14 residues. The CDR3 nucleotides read TGTGCCAGCAGTTGGTGGGACAGGGGTTCACCCCTCCACTTT. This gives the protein CASSWWDRGSPLHF.

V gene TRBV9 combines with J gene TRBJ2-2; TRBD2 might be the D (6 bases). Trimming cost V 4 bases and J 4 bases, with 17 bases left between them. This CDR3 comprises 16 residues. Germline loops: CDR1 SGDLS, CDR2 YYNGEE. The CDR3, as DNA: TGTGCCAGCAGCCCAAGACTAGGTTCGGGCACCGGGGAGCTGTTTTTT. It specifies CASSPRLGSGTGELFF.